A few counts support the clone carrying this T cell receptor beta chain. Its antigen is unknown. This sample is drawn from a study of T-cell reconstitution after alpha-beta-depleted transplantation in children. Unique molecular identifiers were incorporated into the prepared TCRbeta library. TCRdb re-analysed the PCR reads in MiXCR, keeping a single row per CDR3 protein. The table lists about 110,000 distinct CDR3 sequences, approximately 22% of them singletons. Germline assignment: CDR1 DFQATT and CDR2 SNEGSKA (reference sequence). Trimming shortened V by 0 bases and J by 7 bases, and 21 bases separated the two germline ends. CDR3 size: 16 residues. Study findings and constraints: Expanded graft clones numbering several hundred reportedly gave rise to alpha-beta T cells about two months after transplant. Diversity of TCRbeta at day 60 was high in some patients, arising from surviving recipient T cells and thymic progenitors. After one year, T-cell counts and TCRbeta diversity mostly came from new T cells.

The sequence came from a male patient aged 2 to 10 who had a stem cell transplant for chronic granulomatous disease, so the T cells may come from the graft donor. The source was PBMCs, mostly from graft donor cells, collected 180 days after TCRalphabeta/CD19-depleted stem cell transplant. The chain employs TRBV20-1 and TRBJ1-1; D is perhaps TRBD1 (6 bases). CDR3 loop: CSARDWGPAEPLEAFF. CDR3 bases: TGCAGTGCTAGAGATTGGGGGCCAGCGGAGCCCCTTGAAGCTTTCTTT.